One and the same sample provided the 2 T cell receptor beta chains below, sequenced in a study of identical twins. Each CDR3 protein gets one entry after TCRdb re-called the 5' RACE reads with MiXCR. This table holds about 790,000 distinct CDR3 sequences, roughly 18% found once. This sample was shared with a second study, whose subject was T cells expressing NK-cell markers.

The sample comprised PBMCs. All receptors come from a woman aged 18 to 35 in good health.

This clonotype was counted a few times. The CDR3 region is CASSRAAEAFF. The CDR3 DNA follows: TGTGCCAGCAGCCGCGCGGCTGAAGCTTTCTTT. V and J are TRBV6-6 and TRBJ1-1; D is uncertain. This CDR3 has 11 residues. V lost 6 bases and J lost 6, with 8 bases in between. Looked up from germline, CDR1 is MNHNY and CDR2 is SVGAGI (reference sequence).

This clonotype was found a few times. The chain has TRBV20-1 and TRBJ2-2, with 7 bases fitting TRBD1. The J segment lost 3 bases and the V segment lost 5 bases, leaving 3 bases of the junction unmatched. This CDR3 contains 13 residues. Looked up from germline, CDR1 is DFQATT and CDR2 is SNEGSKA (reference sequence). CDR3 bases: TGCAGTGCTCGGGACAGTTACACCGGGGAGCTGTTTTTT. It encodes CSARDSYTGELFF.